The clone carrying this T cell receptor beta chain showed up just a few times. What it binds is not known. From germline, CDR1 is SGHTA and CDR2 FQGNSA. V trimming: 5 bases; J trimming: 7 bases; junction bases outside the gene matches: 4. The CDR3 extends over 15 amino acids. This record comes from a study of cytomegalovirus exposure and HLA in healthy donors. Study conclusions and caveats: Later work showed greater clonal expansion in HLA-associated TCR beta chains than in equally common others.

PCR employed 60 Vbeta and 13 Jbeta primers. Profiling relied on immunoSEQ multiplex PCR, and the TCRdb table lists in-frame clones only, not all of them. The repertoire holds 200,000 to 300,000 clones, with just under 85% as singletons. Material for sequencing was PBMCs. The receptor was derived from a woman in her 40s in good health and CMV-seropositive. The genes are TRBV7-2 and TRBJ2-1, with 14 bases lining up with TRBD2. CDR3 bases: TGTGCCAGCAGCCTGCGGACTAGCGGGAGGAATGAGCAGTTCTTC. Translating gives CASSLRTSGRNEQFF.